The 18 T cell receptor beta chains in this list originate from one sample, sequenced in a study of cytomegalovirus exposure and HLA in healthy donors. The PCR had 60 Vbeta and 13 Jbeta primers. Clones were read by immunoSEQ multiplex PCR, and TCRdb kept only the in-frame ones, dropping some. The table has about 200,000 clones, approximately 86% seen once. Sequenced sample: PBMCs. Source of these receptors: a woman aged 25-40 years in good health and CMV-seronegative.

The V and J genes are TRBV2 and TRBJ2-3; 10 nucleotides align to TRBD1. Per the germline V gene, CDR1 is SNHLY and CDR2 is FYNNEI. Trimming cost V 8 bases and J 8 bases; bases outside gene matches: 7. This CDR3 is 13 amino acids long. CDR3 amino acids: CASLRQGAATQYF. The CDR3 DNA sequence: TGTGCCAGCTTAAGACAGGGGGCGGCTACGCAGTATTTT.

This chain uses TRBV5-1 with TRBJ2-1; D is perhaps TRBD2 (6 bases). The germline gives CDR1 SGHRS, CDR2 YFSETQ. V was clipped by 5 bases and J by 6 bases, with 15 bases between them. The length of the CDR3 is 14 residues. The CDR3 DNA follows: TGCGCCAGCAGGGCGGGATCACCGGGCAATGAGCAGTTCTTC. Amino acids: CASRAGSPGNEQFF.

V and J are TRBV27 and TRBJ2-3; TRBD1 aligns across 10 bases. CDR1 MNHEY and CDR2 SMNVEV come from the germline V gene (reference sequence). The CDR3 sequence is 14 residues long. The junction had 2 bases not matched to a gene; V was cut back by 8 bases and J by 0 bases. The CDR3 sequence: CASRDRGSTDTQYF. The DNA of the CDR3 is TGTGCCAGCCGGGACAGGGGCAGCACAGATACGCAGTATTTT.

The chain employs TRBV5-1 and TRBJ2-1; 10 bases map to TRBD2. Unmatched junction bases numbered 4, after V lost 4 bases and J lost 3 bases. The germline V gene encodes CDR1 SGHRS and CDR2 YFSETQ. The length of the CDR3 is 15 residues. The CDR3 sequence is CASSTLAGVYNEQFF. The CDR3 DNA sequence: TGCGCCAGCAGCACCCTAGCGGGGGTCTACAATGAGCAGTTCTTC.

This chain uses TRBV6-5 with TRBJ2-5; 8 nucleotides match TRBD2. Germline V gene data show CDR1 as MNHEY and CDR2 as SVGAGI. The CDR3 contains 13 residues. V gave up 8 bases and J gave up 7 bases; unmatched junction bases: 9. The CDR3 loop reads CASRREGRGTQYF. CDR3 nucleotides: TGTGCCAGCCGACGGGAGGGCCGGGGGACCCAGTACTTC.

The CDR3 is CASSLPRDRALSGANVLTF. CDR3 nucleotide sequence: TGCGCCAGCAGCTTGCCCCGGGACAGGGCCCTCTCTGGGGCCAACGTCCTGACTTTC. The chain couples TRBV5-1 to TRBJ2-6, with 9 bases identical to TRBD1. V trimming: 1 base; J trimming: 0 bases; junction bases outside the gene matches: 8. Germline V gene data show CDR1 as SGHRS and CDR2 as YFSETQ. The CDR3 has 19 amino acids.

The CDR3, as DNA: TGTGCCAGCAGTTTGGGGGGGGACAATCAGCCCCAGCATTTT. Translated: CASSLGGDNQPQHF. The chain links TRBV28 to TRBJ1-5; tentative D call: TRBD1 (5 bases). The CDR3 contains 14 residues. Germline CDR1 and CDR2: MDHEN and SYDVKM. V gave up 3 bases and J gave up 3 bases, with 9 bases separating them.

A single count supports this clone. This chain connects TRBV28 to TRBJ2-5, with D maybe TRBD2 (5 bases). Trimming took 1 base from V and 5 from J, leaving 11 bases between them. The CDR3 consists of 14 residues. Germline V CDR1 and CDR2: MDHEN, SYDVKM. As DNA, the CDR3 is TGTGCCAGCAGTTTATTTCGGGATGAGGAGACCCAGTACTTC. Protein product: CASSLFRDEETQYF.

The chain combines TRBV4-1 with TRBJ1-2, with 9 bases lining up with TRBD1. Germline loops: CDR1 MGHRA, CDR2 YSYEKL. The trim removed 6 bases at V and 6 bases at J, leaving 5 bases unmatched. CDR3 length: 13 residues. The CDR3 coding sequence is TGCGCCAGCAGTTACAGGGGGCATGATGGCTACACCTTC. Residues: CASSYRGHDGYTF.

This clone was seen a single time. The chain recombines TRBV9 with TRBJ2-1; 13 bases are a match to TRBD2. Germline V gene data show CDR1 as SGDLS and CDR2 as YYNGEE. The CDR3 length is 16 residues. Losses at the gene ends were 5 bases for V and 10 bases for J; bases not matched to a gene: 12. The CDR3 loop reads CASSPSGLAGVGEQFF. The CDR3 nucleotides read TGTGCCAGCAGTCCAAGCGGACTAGCGGGAGTAGGGGAGCAGTTCTTC.

The chain links TRBV14 to TRBJ2-5; a weak D match, TRBD1 (7 bases). V was shortened by 5 bases and J by 5 bases, with 12 bases between the two germline ends. Germline V CDR1 and CDR2: SGHDN, FVKESK. The length of the CDR3 is 13 residues. The CDR3 is CASSSRGRETQYF. The CDR3 nucleotides read TGTGCCAGCAGCTCCAGGGGGAGGGAGACCCAGTACTTC. Using reference TRBV14 and TRBJ2-5 for the parts outside the CDR3, the full variable domain is EAGVTQFPSHSVIEKGQTVTLRCDPISGHDNLYWYRRVMGKEIKFLLHFVKESKQDESGMPNNRFLAERTGGTYSTLKVQPAELEDSGVYFCASSSRGRETQYFGPGTRLLVL.

This clone has only a few counts. The genes are TRBV2 and TRBJ2-5; weak D call: TRBD2 (5 bases). V was trimmed by 3 bases and J by 5 bases, leaving 16 bases between them. CDR1 is SNHLY, CDR2 FYNNEI, per germline. The CDR3 has 15 residues. CDR3 DNA sequence: TGTGCCAGCAGTGACAGGCGGGTAGGGCTGGAGACCCAGTACTTC. It specifies CASSDRRVGLETQYF.

The rearrangement uses TRBV5-4 and TRBJ2-1; TRBD2 aligns across 8 bases. CDR3 length equals 15 residues. CDR1 is SGHNT, CDR2 YYREEE, per germline (reference sequence). V lost 0 bases and J lost 6; bases outside the gene matches: 5. The CDR3 here is CASSLVPGGANEQFF. Here the CDR3 DNA reads TGTGCCAGCAGCTTGGTGCCGGGAGGGGCCAATGAGCAGTTCTTC.

The chain links TRBV5-1 to TRBJ1-2, with D hard to call. The CDR3 extends over 14 amino acids. In germline, CDR1 is SGHRS, CDR2 YFSETQ. V lost 0 bases to trimming and J lost 2 bases, with 8 bases between them. The CDR3 DNA reads TGCGCCAGCAGCTTGGATCCACGGAACTATGGCTACACCTTC. Translating gives CASSLDPRNYGYTF. Full variable domain (remainder filled in from reference TRBV5-1 and TRBJ1-2): KAGVTQTPRYLIKTRGQQVTLSCSPISGHRSVSWYQQTPGQGLQFLFEYFSETQRNKGNFPGRFSGRQFSNSRSEMNVSTLELGDSALYLCASSLDPRNYGYTFGSGTRLTVV.

V and J are TRBV5-7 and TRBJ2-3; the D gene is possibly TRBD2 (6 bases). TRBV5-7 is an open reading frame whose function is uncertain. V was trimmed by 5 bases and J by 2 bases, leaving 15 bases between them. This CDR3 spans 15 amino acids. CDR3 coding DNA: TGTGCCAGCAGTGGGCGGACGGGGGACACAGATACGCAGTATTTT. Translating gives CASSGRTGDTDTQYF.

A few counts support this clone. The chain joins TRBV7-9 to TRBJ2-5, with 7 bases matching TRBD1. J was trimmed by 1 base and V by 5 bases; bases with no gene match: 7. Germline CDR1 and CDR2: SEHNR and FQNEAQ (reference sequence). The CDR3 is 15 amino acids. The DNA of the CDR3 is TGTGCCAGCAGCCATCACCGGGACAGCCAAGAGACCCAGTACTTC. It is translated as CASSHHRDSQETQYF.

The V and J genes are TRBV10-1 and TRBJ1-2, with a tentative D call TRBD1 (5 bases). The germline CDR1 and CDR2 sequences are WNHNN and SYGVQD (reference sequence). The CDR3 runs to 15 residues. The ends were cut back, 3 bases at V and 6 bases at J, with 17 bases in the middle. Written as DNA, the CDR3 is TGCGCCAGCAGTGATCGTTTATGGACATGGCATGGCTACACCTTC. It codes for CASSDRLWTWHGYTF.

The V and J genes are TRBV9 and TRBJ2-1; TRBD2 aligns across 10 bases. This CDR3 contains 15 residues. V lost 4 bases, J lost 1 base, and 2 bases stayed unmatched. CDR1 SGDLS and CDR2 YYNGEE come from the germline V gene. The CDR3 loop reads CASSPSGGSYNEQFF. CDR3 nucleotides: TGTGCCAGCAGCCCTAGCGGGGGATCCTACAATGAGCAGTTCTTC.